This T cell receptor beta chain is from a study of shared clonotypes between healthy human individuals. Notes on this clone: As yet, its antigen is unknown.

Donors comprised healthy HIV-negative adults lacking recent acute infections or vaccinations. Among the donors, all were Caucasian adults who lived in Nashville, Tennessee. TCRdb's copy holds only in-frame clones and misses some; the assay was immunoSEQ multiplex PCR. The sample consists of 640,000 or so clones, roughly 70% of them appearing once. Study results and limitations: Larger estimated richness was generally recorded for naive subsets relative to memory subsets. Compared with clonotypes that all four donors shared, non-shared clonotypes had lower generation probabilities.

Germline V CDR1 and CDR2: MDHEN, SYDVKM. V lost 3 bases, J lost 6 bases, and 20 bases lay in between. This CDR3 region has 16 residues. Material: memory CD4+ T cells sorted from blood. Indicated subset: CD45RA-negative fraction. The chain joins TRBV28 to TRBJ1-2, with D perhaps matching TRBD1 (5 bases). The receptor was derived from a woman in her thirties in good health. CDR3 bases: TGTGCCAGCAGTTTTTTGTGGCAGGGCGTCCGACATGGCTACACCTTC. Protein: CASSFLWQGVRHGYTF.